Below, 30 T cell receptor beta chains from the same sample are listed, as sequenced in a study of cytomegalovirus exposure and HLA in healthy donors. The study ran its PCR with 60 Vbeta and 13 Jbeta primers. The data were produced by immunoSEQ multiplex PCR, yet TCRdb's version contains in-frame clones alone and is incomplete. The table lists approximately 190,000 clones, around 87% of them singletons. The source material was PBMCs. The source of these receptors is a young man in good health and CMV-seronegative.

This chain uses TRBV30 with TRBJ1-3; 10 bases line up with TRBD1. V shed 5 bases, J shed 0 bases, and the junction held 10 bases outside the gene matches. The CDR3 is 17 amino acids. Germline V gene lookup returns CDR1 GTSNPN and CDR2 SVGIG (reference sequence). The CDR3: CAWGAGTGASSGNTIYF. Here the CDR3 DNA reads TGTGCCTGGGGGGCCGGGACAGGGGCTTCCTCTGGAAACACCATATATTTT.

The chain is built from TRBV28 and TRBJ1-4; 10 bases match TRBD1. The CDR3 contains 14 residues. CDR1 and CDR2 from the germline V gene are MDHEN and SYDVKM. The trim removed 3 bases at V and 11 bases at J, leaving 6 bases unmatched. Written as DNA, the CDR3 is TGTGCCAGCAGTTTTGGGACAGGGGTTTGGAAACTGTTTTTT. It encodes CASSFGTGVWKLFF.

The rearrangement joins TRBV6-5 to TRBJ1-2; 7 positions agree with TRBD1. Trimming cost V 2 bases and J 6 bases; bases outside gene matches: 3. Germline V lookup: CDR1 MNHEY, CDR2 SVGAGI. The CDR3 has 13 residues. CDR3 sequence: CASSYDRVDGYTF. The DNA of the CDR3 is TGTGCCAGCAGTTACGACAGGGTGGATGGCTACACCTTC.

This chain connects TRBV5-1 to TRBJ1-1, with 8 bases lining up with TRBD1. The CDR3 has 19 residues. J lost 4 bases, V lost 4 bases, and 21 bases had no gene match. The germline V gene has CDR1 SGHRS and CDR2 YFSETQ. DNA of the CDR3: TGCGCCAGCAGCCGAGGTCTAGCGACGACAGGGGTAGAAGGCACTGAAGCTTTCTTT. Translation gives CASSRGLATTGVEGTEAFF.

The V gene is TRBV18, the J gene TRBJ1-1, with TRBD1 matching over 8 bases. CDR1 KGHSH and CDR2 LQKENI come from the germline V gene. The trim removed 1 base at V and 4 bases at J, leaving 5 bases unmatched. CDR3 length equals 15 residues. This CDR3 reads CASSPRQGASTEAFF. CDR3 coding DNA: TGTGCCAGCTCACCACGCCAGGGGGCTTCCACTGAAGCTTTCTTT.

The chain has TRBV9 and TRBJ2-5, with D tentatively TRBD2 (6 bases). Trimming removed 5 bases from V and 0 bases from J, with 8 bases in between. In germline, CDR1 is SGDLS, CDR2 YYNGEE. CDR3 length equals 13 residues. The CDR3 DNA reads TGTGCCAGCAGACCGGGGGACCAAGAGACCCAGTACTTC. This translates into CASRPGDQETQYF.

This chain connects TRBV28 to TRBJ2-1, with 9 bases identical to TRBD2. V lost 4 bases and J lost 7; bases outside the gene matches: 11. This CDR3 is built from 16 residues. Germline lookup yields CDR1 MDHEN and CDR2 SYDVKM. Written as DNA, the CDR3 is TGTGCCAGCAGTTCTACGACTAGCGGCTTGCGGAATGAGCAGTTCTTC. Translation: CASSSTTSGLRNEQFF.

In regard to this clone: Other DNA sequences of this sample code for an identical CDR3. The chain uses TRBV27 and TRBJ1-5; no clear D gene. V was cut by 6 bases and J by 6 bases, with 15 bases left in between. Germline V CDR1 and CDR2: MNHEY, SMNVEV (reference sequence). The length of the CDR3 is 14 residues. The CDR3 reads CASSPFTGGQPQHF. DNA for the CDR3: TGTGCCAGCAGCCCCTTTACGGGAGGTCAGCCCCAGCATTTT.

This clone was seen a few times. This rearrangement joins TRBV5-6 to TRBJ2-5, with D perhaps matching TRBD1 (5 bases). The CDR3 runs 13 residues. Germline V gene lookup returns CDR1 SGHDT and CDR2 YYEEEE. Trimming cost V 0 bases and J 2 bases, with 5 bases left between them. This CDR3 reads CASSLGQQETQYF. As DNA, the CDR3 is TGTGCCAGCAGCTTGGGACAGCAAGAGACCCAGTACTTC. Full variable domain (outside the CDR3, taken from reference TRBV5-6 and TRBJ2-5): DAGVTQSPTHLIKTRGQQVTLRCSPKSGHDTVSWYQQALGQGPQFIFQYYEEEERQRGNFPDRFSGHQFPNYSSELNVNALLLGDSALYLCASSLGQQETQYFGPGTRLLVL.

Worth noting for this clone: An end of the junction does not agree with germline; a read error may underlie this. The chain employs TRBV28 and TRBJ2-6; tentative D call: TRBD1 (6 bases). Per the germline V gene, CDR1 is MDHEN and CDR2 is SYDVKM. There are 16 residues in the CDR3. The CDR3 loop reads CASSSARQAGANGLTF. The DNA of the CDR3 is TGTGCCAGCAGTTCCGCCCGACAGGCTGGGGCCAACGGCCTGACTTTC.

The J gene is TRBJ1-2, the V gene TRBV7-2; 12 bases align to TRBD1. V was clipped by 4 bases and J by 5 bases; unmatched bases: 5. The V gene's germline CDR1 is SGHTA and CDR2 FQGNSA. The CDR3 is 15 amino acids. The CDR3 region is CASSYSGQGAYGYTF. CDR3 DNA sequence: TGTGCCAGCAGCTACTCGGGACAGGGGGCGTATGGCTACACCTTC.

This chain connects TRBV7-9 to TRBJ2-7; 7 bases map to TRBD2. CDR1 SEHNR and CDR2 FQNEAQ come from the germline V gene (reference sequence). J gave up 5 bases and V 5 bases, and 12 bases lay outside the gene matches. The CDR3 has 15 amino acids. The CDR3 is CASSPLGGSTDEQYF. The CDR3 coding sequence is TGTGCCAGCAGCCCTTTAGGCGGGAGCACAGACGAGCAGTACTTC. The variable domain in full, completed from reference TRBV7-9 and TRBJ2-7, reads DTGVSQNPRHKITKRGQNVTFRCDPISEHNRLYWYRQTLGQGPEFLTYFQNEAQLEKSRLLSDRFSAERPKGSFSTLEIQRTEQGDSAMYLCASSPLGGSTDEQYFGPGTRLTVT.

A single count supports this clone. J is TRBJ2-2 and V is TRBV6-1; D is unresolved. The CDR3 has 13 residues. Trimming removed 6 bases from V and 7 bases from J, with 12 bases in between. Germline CDR1 MNHNS, CDR2 SASEGT. CDR3 DNA sequence: TGTGCCAGCAGGAGTCGGGTCGTCGGGGAGCTGTTTTTT. Amino acids: CASRSRVVGELFF.

V and J are TRBV27 and TRBJ1-3, with TRBD1 matching 7 bases. There are 16 residues in the CDR3. Germline assignment: CDR1 MNHEY and CDR2 SMNVEV (reference sequence). The V gene end was trimmed by 3 bases and the J gene end by 0 bases; junction bases not matched to a gene: 5. The CDR3 DNA reads TGTGCCAGCAGTTTCACAGGGGCTCACTCTGGAAACACCATATATTTT. Protein sequence: CASSFTGAHSGNTIYF.

The chain employs TRBV7-2 and TRBJ2-1, with TRBD1 matching over 7 bases. V was clipped by 3 bases and J by 6 bases; unmatched bases: 2. Germline loops: CDR1 SGHTA, CDR2 FQGNSA. The CDR3 runs to 13 residues. The CDR3 nucleotides read TGTGCCAGCAGCTTGGGACAGTTCAATGAGCAGTTCTTC. Protein: CASSLGQFNEQFF.

This clone was recorded once. The gene calls are TRBV7-2 and TRBJ2-5; no clear D. The J call is doubtful: the DNA matches TRBJ2-7 better. CDR3 size: 16 residues. The V gene's germline CDR1 is SGHTA and CDR2 FQGNSA. Here the CDR3 DNA reads TGTGCCAGCAGCTTCACCGCTAGTCATCCAACCGACGAGCAGTACTTC. This translates into CASSFTASHPTDEQYF.

J is TRBJ2-4 and V is TRBV23-1; D possibly corresponds to TRBD2 (6 bases). TRBV23-1 is designated an ORF whose function remains uncertain. V lost 0 bases, J lost 2 bases, and 11 bases lay in between. The CDR3 has 16 residues. The CDR3 loop is CASSQSVEGPKNIQYF. The CDR3 DNA reads TGCGCCAGCAGTCAATCAGTGGAGGGACCCAAAAACATTCAGTACTTC.

For this clone: Other DNA sequences of this sample code for an identical CDR3. The chain joins TRBV19 to TRBJ2-1; 8 bases agree with TRBD2. Germline V CDR1 and CDR2: LNHDA, SQIVND (reference sequence). The junction had 1 base not matched to a gene; V was cut back by 3 bases and J by 0 bases. The CDR3 is made up of 15 amino acids. Here the CDR3 reads CASSISGSSYNEQFF. CDR3 nucleotides: TGTGCCAGTAGTATCAGCGGGAGCTCCTACAATGAGCAGTTCTTC. Full variable domain (rest looked up from reference TRBV19 and TRBJ2-1): DGGITQSPKYLFRKEGQNVTLSCEQNLNHDAMYWYRQDPGQGLRLIYYSQIVNDFQKGDIAEGYSVSREKKESFPLTVTSAQKNPTAFYLCASSISGSSYNEQFFGPGTRLTVL.

This clone was seen just once. The chain carries TRBV28 and TRBJ2-1; 9 positions match TRBD2. V shed 6 bases and J 7 bases; nucleotides not matched to a gene: 13. This CDR3 has 16 residues. The V gene's germline CDR1 is MDHEN and CDR2 SYDVKM. The CDR3, as DNA: TGTGCCAGCAGCCCCGAAGGCGGGGGGGCCTGGAATGAGCAGTTCTTC. Residues: CASSPEGGGAWNEQFF.

This chain uses TRBV15 with TRBJ2-1, with D hard to call. Trimming took 2 bases from V and 5 from J, leaving 10 bases between them. From germline, CDR1 is LNHNV and CDR2 YYDKDF (reference sequence). The CDR3 runs to 14 residues. CDR3 protein: CATSRYRANNEQFF. DNA of the CDR3: TGTGCCACCAGCAGATACCGAGCGAACAATGAGCAGTTCTTC.

This chain uses TRBV7-8 with TRBJ2-3, with unresolved D. The CDR3 is made up of 13 amino acids. Germline V CDR1 and CDR2: SGHVS, FQNEAQ. V lost 2 bases and J lost 4, with 7 bases in between. In DNA, the CDR3 is TGTGCCAGCAGCTTATTCCAGTCAGATACGCAGTATTTT. Translation: CASSLFQSDTQYF.

The genes are TRBV2 and TRBJ1-4, with D tentatively TRBD1 (5 bases). The length of the CDR3 is 15 residues. Between the trimmed V and J ends, which lost 6 bases and 2 bases, there was a span of 13 bases. Germline V CDR1 and CDR2: SNHLY, FYNNEI. The DNA for the CDR3 is TGTGCCAGCAGCCCAGGGCTGTCGACTAATGAAAAACTGTTTTTT. Translation: CASSPGLSTNEKLFF.

The rearrangement uses TRBV4-2 and TRBJ2-1; perhaps TRBD2 as D (5 bases). Trimming left V 4 bases short and J 5 bases short, with 12 bases between. CDR1 is LGHNA and CDR2 is YNFKEQ in the germline V gene. CDR3 size: 14 residues. Written as DNA, the CDR3 is TGTGCCAGCAGCCCTTTTCCGGGAAACAATGAGCAGTTCTTC. As protein: CASSPFPGNNEQFF.

The chain links TRBV6-6 to TRBJ1-1; 11 nucleotides agree with TRBD1. CDR1 and CDR2 from the germline V gene are MNHNY and SVGAGI (reference sequence). The CDR3 length is 15 residues. The V and J ends lost 6 bases and 6 bases, in that order; junction bases with no gene match: 9. CDR3 loop: CASSLRDRGLPEAFF. CDR3 DNA sequence: TGTGCCAGCAGCTTGCGGGACAGGGGGTTACCTGAAGCTTTCTTT.

V usage is TRBV10-1 and J usage is TRBJ2-7; D not certain. Trimming cost V 4 bases and J 2 bases, with 12 bases left between them. CDR1 is WNHNN and CDR2 is SYGVQD in the germline V gene (reference sequence). The CDR3 extends over 14 amino acids. The CDR3: CASSVQVNAYEQYF. The CDR3 nucleotides are TGCGCCAGCAGTGTTCAGGTGAATGCCTACGAGCAGTACTTC.

The J gene is TRBJ1-5, the V gene TRBV7-6; no definite D call. Trimming shortened V by 2 bases and J by 0 bases, and 8 bases separated the two germline ends. This CDR3 comprises 15 residues. Germline V lookup: CDR1 SGHVS, CDR2 FNYEAQ. The CDR3 spells CASSLIAGSNQPQHF. CDR3 sequence (DNA): TGTGCCAGCAGCTTAATCGCCGGTAGCAATCAGCCCCAGCATTTT. Full variable domain (remainder filled in from reference TRBV7-6 and TRBJ1-5): GAGVSQSPRYKVTKRGQDVALRCDPISGHVSLYWYRQALGQGPEFLTYFNYEAQQDKSGLPNDRFSAERPEGSISTLTIQRTEQRDSAMYRCASSLIAGSNQPQHFGDGTRLSIL.

The chain carries TRBV4-3 and TRBJ1-3; tentatively, D is TRBD1 (5 bases). Trimming took off 2 bases at V and 0 bases at J, with 11 bases between the two ends. The CDR3 spans 16 residues. Germline CDR1 reads LGHNA; CDR2 reads YSLEER. Here the CDR3 DNA reads TGCGCCAGCAGCCAATTTCTGGACACCTCTGGAAACACCATATATTTT. Amino acid sequence: CASSQFLDTSGNTIYF.

V usage is TRBV28 and J usage is TRBJ2-7; D unresolved. This CDR3 spans 15 amino acids. The germline V gene encodes CDR1 MDHEN and CDR2 SYDVKM. V was shortened by 6 bases and J by 0 bases, with 15 bases between the two germline ends. The CDR3 nucleotides read TGTGCCAGCAGCCAAACAAAGTACGTCTCCTACGAGCAGTACTTC. This sequence encodes CASSQTKYVSYEQYF.

The chain combines TRBV28 with TRBJ2-7, with D unresolved. The germline CDR1 and CDR2 sequences are MDHEN and SYDVKM. Trimming pared 5 bases from V and 2 bases from J, leaving 19 bases between. CDR3 length: 16 amino acids. This CDR3 reads CASSPHSVYTAYEQYF. CDR3 in DNA: TGTGCCAGCAGTCCCCATTCCGTCTATACGGCCTACGAGCAGTACTTC.

V usage is TRBV5-6 and J usage is TRBJ1-5; weak D call: TRBD1 (5 bases). Germline-derived CDR1 and CDR2 are SGHDT and YYEEEE. The CDR3 sequence is 15 residues long. V was shortened by 4 bases and J by 3 bases, with 14 bases between the two germline ends. The CDR3 DNA follows: TGTGCCAGCAGCCCGGGTGGGGGGTTCAATCAGCCCCAGCATTTT. Translating gives CASSPGGGFNQPQHF.